This T cell receptor beta chain was observed in a study of blood T cell repertoires in COVID-19. Study overall: There were acute and convalescent COVID-19 samples, and they came from the United States, Italy and Spain. T cells, B-cell-depleted T cells, or PBMCs provided the cDNA or gDNA that served as material.

The protocol was immunoSEQ multiplex PCR, while the TCRdb copy is restricted to in-frame clones and leaves out a portion. The sample includes 190,000 or so clones, 87% of them seen just once. CDR3 size: 17 residues. J gave up 4 bases and V 8 bases, and 16 bases lay outside the gene matches. Germline CDR1 and CDR2: LNHDA and SQIVND (reference sequence). The receptor's source is a man between 60 and 75 years old who had recovered from COVID-19. The genes are TRBV19 and TRBJ1-2, with 10 bases identical to TRBD1. Sequenced: peripheral blood. The CDR3 DNA is TGTGCCAGTCAAGGTGAAAGGGGACAGGGGACAAGCTATGGCTACACCTTC. Translated, it gives CASQGERGQGTSYGYTF.